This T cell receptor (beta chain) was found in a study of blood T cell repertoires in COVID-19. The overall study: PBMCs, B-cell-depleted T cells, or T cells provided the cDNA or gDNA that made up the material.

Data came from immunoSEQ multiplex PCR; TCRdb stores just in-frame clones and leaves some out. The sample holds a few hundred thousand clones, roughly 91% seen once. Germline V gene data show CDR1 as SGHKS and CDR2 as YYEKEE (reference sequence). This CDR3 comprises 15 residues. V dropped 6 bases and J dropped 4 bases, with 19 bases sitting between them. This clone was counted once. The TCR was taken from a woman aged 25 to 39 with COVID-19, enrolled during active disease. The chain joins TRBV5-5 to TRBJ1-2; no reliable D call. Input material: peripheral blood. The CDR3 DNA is TGTGCCAGCAAACGAACAGAGCACCACTTCTATGGCTACACCTTC. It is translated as CASKRTEHHFYGYTF.